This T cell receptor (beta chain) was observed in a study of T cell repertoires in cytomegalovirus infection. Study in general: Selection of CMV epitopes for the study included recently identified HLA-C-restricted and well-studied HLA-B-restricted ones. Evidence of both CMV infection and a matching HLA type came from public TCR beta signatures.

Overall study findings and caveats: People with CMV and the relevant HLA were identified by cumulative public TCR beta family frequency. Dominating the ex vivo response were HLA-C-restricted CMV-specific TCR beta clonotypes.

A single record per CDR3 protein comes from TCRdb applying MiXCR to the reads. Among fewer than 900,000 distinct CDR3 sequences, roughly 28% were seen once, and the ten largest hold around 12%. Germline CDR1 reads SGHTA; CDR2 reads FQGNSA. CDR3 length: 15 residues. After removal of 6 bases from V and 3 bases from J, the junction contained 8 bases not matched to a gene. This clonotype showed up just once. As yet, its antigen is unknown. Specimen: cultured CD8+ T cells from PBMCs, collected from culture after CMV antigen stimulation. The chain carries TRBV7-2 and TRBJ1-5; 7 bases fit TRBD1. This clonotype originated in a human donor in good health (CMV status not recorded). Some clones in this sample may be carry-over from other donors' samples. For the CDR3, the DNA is TGTGCCAGCAGTTGGGGCCAGGGGGACAATCAGCCCCAGCATTTT. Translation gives CASSWGQGDNQPQHF.